This is a list of T cell receptor beta chains from one sample in a study of OX40 agonist ivuxolimab in advanced cancers. Repertoires were generated with immunoSEQ multiplex PCR, while TCRdb's copy carries only in-frame clones and drops some. The sample lists 45,000 to 55,000 clones, 70% to 90% occurring once. This sample comprised CD4+ or CD8+ T cells sorted from blood, obtained in a trial of the OX40 agonist ivuxolimab. The source of these receptors is an adult with an advanced solid tumor such as melanoma, head and neck, liver or kidney cancer. The CDR3 runs from the conserved cysteine through the conserved F or W. D genes are given only for firm matches. Clone size appears in some rows only: once, few, many, or a class for an expanded clone.

D	V	J	size	CDR3	DNA
TRBD1	TRBV28	TRBJ2-5	-	CASSRQGKTQYF	TGTGCCAGCTCCCGACAGGGGAAGACCCAGTACTTC
TRBD1	TRBV5-1	TRBJ2-4	-	CASSLGPGQGAALAKNIQYF	TGCGCCAGCAGCTTGGGGCCGGGACAGGGGGCAGCTCTAGCCAAAAACATTCAGTACTTC
TRBD1	TRBV2	TRBJ2-7	-	CASSESVRGSSYEQYF	TGTGCCAGCAGTGAATCGGTCAGGGGGTCCTCCTACGAGCAGTACTTC
-	TRBV19	TRBJ1-2	-	CASSVDRYGYTF	TGTGCCAGTAGTGTCGACAGATATGGCTACACCTTC
-	TRBV14	TRBJ2-7	-	CASSRWTDSYEQYF	TGTGCCAGCAGCCGCTGGACAGACTCCTACGAGCAGTACTTC
-	TRBV21-1	TRBJ2-1	-	CASSSQGLAGKMYNEQFF	TGTGCCAGCAGCTCACAGGGACTAGCGGGCAAGATGTACAATGAGCAGTTCTTC
-	TRBV4-1	TRBJ2-3	-	CASSPRDEGRDTQYF	TGCGCCAGCAGCCCCCGGGATGAGGGGCGGGATACGCAGTATTTT
TRBD2	TRBV30	TRBJ2-3	-	CAWSPPRLANTDTQYF	TGTGCCTGGAGTCCGCCGCGACTAGCGAACACAGATACGCAGTATTTT
-	TRBV5-1	TRBJ2-3	-	CASSSGPTLMNTQYF	TGCGCCAGCAGTTCGGGACCAACCCTGATGAATACGCAGTATTTT
-	TRBV6-1	TRBJ2-3	-	CASKQVTSTDTQYF	TGTGCCAGCAAACAGGTCACTAGCACAGATACGCAGTATTTT
TRBD1	TRBV5-1	TRBJ2-1	-	CASSLLHRTGTGVNNEQFF	TGCGCCAGCAGCTTGTTACACCGCACCGGGACAGGTGTTAACAATGAGCAGTTCTTC
TRBD1	TRBV25-1	TRBJ2-7	-	CASSGSGGSSYEQYF	TGTGCCAGCAGTGGATCAGGGGGAAGCTCCTACGAGCAGTACTTC
-	TRBV12-5	TRBJ1-1	-	CASGLVLVQTIPEAFF	TGTGCTAGTGGTTTGGTACTGGTACAGACTATACCTGAAGCTTTCTTT
-	TRBV28	TRBJ2-6	once	CASRSTTGSGANVLTF	TGTGCCAGCAGAAGCACCACAGGGTCTGGGGCCAACGTCCTGACTTTC
TRBD2	TRBV28	TRBJ2-7	few	CASSPPSGISYEQYF	TGTGCCAGCAGTCCACCTAGCGGGATCTCCTACGAGCAGTACTTC
-	TRBV5-8	TRBJ1-1	-	CASSLGALNTEAFF	TGTGCCAGCAGCTTGGGCGCGTTGAACACTGAAGCTTTCTTT
-	TRBV5-4	TRBJ2-3	-	CASSQDPDFLLGTQYF	TGTGCCAGCAGCCAAGATCCGGACTTCTTGCTTGGTACGCAGTATTTT
-	TRBV6-6	TRBJ1-3	-	CASSLGDYGNTIYF	TGTGCCAGCAGTCTGGGGGATTATGGAAACACCATATATTTT
-	TRBV12-5	TRBJ1-1	-	CASGLVLGHWNTEAFF	TGTGCTAGTGGTTTGGTACTGGGACACTGGAACACTGAAGCTTTCTTT
TRBD1	TRBV6-1	TRBJ1-1	once	CASSGYNRGTEAFF	TGTGCCAGCAGTGGTTATAACAGGGGAACTGAAGCTTTCTTT
TRBD2	TRBV5-4	TRBJ2-3	-	CASSLGREGITDTQYF	TGTGCCAGCAGCTTGGGACGGGAGGGCATCACAGATACGCAGTATTTT
TRBD2	TRBV29-1	TRBJ2-5	-	CSGRDYSFKTQYF	TGCAGCGGCCGGGACTACTCATTCAAGACCCAGTACTTC
-	TRBV15	TRBJ2-3	-	CATSRDLLSTDTQYF	TGTGCCACCAGCAGAGATCTTCTTAGCACAGATACGCAGTATTTT
-	TRBV11-2	TRBJ1-1	-	CASSTNPGSEAFF	TGTGCCAGCAGCACCAACCCGGGCTCTGAAGCTTTCTTT
-	TRBV5-6	TRBJ2-1	-	CASSLAGAAGNEQFF	TGTGCCAGCAGCTTGGCCGGGGCGGCCGGCAATGAGCAGTTCTTC
TRBD1	TRBV6-6	TRBJ2-3	-	CASRRTGGITDTQYF	TGTGCCAGCAGACGGACAGGGGGCATCACAGATACGCAGTATTTT
-	TRBV19	TRBJ1-1	-	CASSIQQNTEAFF	TGTGCCAGTAGTATACAACAGAACACTGAAGCTTTCTTT